This T cell receptor beta chain is drawn from a study of blood T cell repertoires in COVID-19. In the study overall: COVID-19 samples collected from the United States, Italy and Spain covered acute and convalescent phases. Nucleic acid was either cDNA or gDNA, and it came from T cells, B-cell-depleted T cells, or PBMCs.

Repertoires were generated with immunoSEQ multiplex PCR, while TCRdb's copy carries only in-frame clones and drops some. The repertoire holds roughly 250,000 clones, with 88% as singletons. Germline V lookup: CDR1 LGHNA, CDR2 YNFKEQ. This CDR3 is 17 amino acids long. V was pared by 0 bases and J by 2 bases, with 15 bases between. Participant ages covered roughly 18 to 89 years across around 25 US areas. Grouping used clinical history reported by participants in a survey and questionnaire. The sequence was collected from a woman aged 35 to 49 with acute COVID-19. Sequenced input: PBMCs or T cells enriched from blood (not recorded which). V usage is TRBV4-2 and J usage is TRBJ2-3, with a weak D call TRBD2 (6 bases). CDR3 nucleotides: TGTGCCAGCAGCCAAGATGGGTCTAGCGCCGACACAGATACGCAGTATTTT. Its protein is CASSQDGSSADTDTQYF.